One sample yielded the 26 T cell receptor beta chains listed below, sequenced in a study of CD8 T cells in ankylosing spondylitis. Study-wide findings and caveats: One TCR beta motif, made up of several highly homologous variants, appeared characteristic of ankylosing spondylitis blood.

These receptors are not linked to any known antigen. TCRdb called the 5' RACE reads again in MiXCR, with one record for every CDR3 protein. This table holds a few hundred thousand distinct CDR3 sequences, approximately 20% found once. Specimen: blood, either unsorted or a sorted T cell fraction (not recorded which). The receptors originated from a male donor with ankylosing spondylitis.

The rearrangement joins TRBV5-1 to TRBJ2-5; possible D gene TRBD1, 6 bases. The CDR3 runs 15 residues. The V gene's germline CDR1 is SGHRS and CDR2 YFSETQ. Between the trimmed V and J ends, which lost 1 base and 1 base, there was a span of 11 bases. The CDR3 DNA reads TGCGCCAGCAGCTTGCAGTCGGACAGCCAAGAGACCCAGTACTTC. Translation: CASSLQSDSQETQYF.

The V call is TRBV7-9, the J call TRBJ1-2; 7 bases line up with TRBD1. This CDR3 region has 14 residues. Germline V lookup: CDR1 SEHNR, CDR2 FQNEAQ (reference sequence). J lost 6 bases, V lost 0 bases, and 4 bases had no gene match. Written as DNA, the CDR3 is TGTGCCAGCAGCTTAGCCACAGGGGATAATGGCTACACCTTC. It translates to CASSLATGDNGYTF.

In its sample, this clonotype was seen a few times. The rearrangement links TRBV5-6 to TRBJ2-2, with D uncertain. The CDR3 length is 13 residues. Germline lookup yields CDR1 SGHDT and CDR2 YYEEEE. V was pared by 2 bases and J by 3 bases, with 5 bases between. This CDR3 reads CASSFPHTGELFF. CDR3 in DNA: TGTGCCAGCAGCTTTCCGCACACCGGGGAGCTGTTTTTT.

The chain uses TRBV7-2 and TRBJ1-1; maybe TRBD1 (5 bases). Deletions cut 5 bases from V and 8 bases from J, with 15 bases between. Per the germline V gene, CDR1 is SGHTA and CDR2 is FQGNSA. The CDR3 has 13 amino acids. In DNA form, the CDR3 reads TGTGCCAGCAGCGTGGGACCTCGCCCCGAAGCTTTCTTT. It yields the protein CASSVGPRPEAFF.

This chain joins TRBV6-1 and TRBJ2-7, with D perhaps matching TRBD2 (6 bases). Germline lookup yields CDR1 MNHNS and CDR2 SASEGT. The CDR3 contains 14 residues. V shed 6 bases and J shed 3 bases, with 15 bases lying between them. This CDR3 reads CASRMEGGGYEQYF. CDR3 DNA: TGTGCCAGCAGAATGGAGGGAGGTGGCTACGAGCAGTACTTC.

This clonotype was seen just once. This rearrangement joins TRBV5-1 to TRBJ1-1; D is ambiguous. The ends were cut back, 4 bases at V and 5 bases at J, with 9 bases in the middle. This CDR3 region has 12 residues. Germline V gives CDR1 SGHRS, CDR2 YFSETQ. CDR3 sequence: CASSRGRTEAFF. The CDR3 DNA sequence: TGCGCCAGCAGCCGTGGTAGGACTGAAGCTTTCTTT.

This clonotype was found a few times. The chain recombines TRBV29-1 with TRBJ1-3; D perhaps matches TRBD1 (5 bases). The CDR3 sequence is 12 residues long. Between the trimmed V and J ends, which lost 4 bases and 2 bases, there was a span of 6 bases. The V gene's germline CDR1 is SQVTM and CDR2 ANQGSEA. The CDR3 reads CSVGGAGNTIYF. In DNA form, the CDR3 reads TGCAGCGTTGGAGGGGCTGGAAACACCATATATTTT.

This chain uses TRBV5-1 with TRBJ2-3; D not resolved. This CDR3 has 16 residues. Looked up from germline, CDR1 is SGHRS and CDR2 is YFSETQ. V gave up 1 base and J gave up 1 base, with 13 bases separating them. CDR3: CASSLTSSVGTDTQYF. CDR3 DNA: TGCGCCAGCAGCTTGACTTCGTCGGTGGGCACAGATACGCAGTATTTT.

This clonotype was picked up a small number of times. V usage is TRBV28 and J usage is TRBJ2-1, with 7 bases identical to TRBD1. The V segment lost 7 bases and the J segment 6 bases; nucleotides outside the gene matches: 9. Germline V gives CDR1 MDHEN, CDR2 SYDVKM. CDR3 length equals 14 residues. CDR3 sequence: CASTQGGWGNEQFF. The CDR3 DNA follows: TGTGCCAGCACCCAAGGGGGCTGGGGCAATGAGCAGTTCTTC.

The V gene is TRBV5-6, the J gene TRBJ1-2; D unresolved. CDR1 and CDR2 (germline): SGHDT, YYEEEE. Trimming pared 0 bases from V and 0 bases from J, leaving 6 bases between. CDR3 length: 14 residues. This CDR3 reads CASSLAGTNYGYTF. The CDR3 DNA reads TGTGCCAGCAGCTTGGCCGGTACTAACTATGGCTACACCTTC.

This clonotype was detected only a few times. Germline and junction disagree at one end, which may indicate a read error. The rearrangement links TRBV29-1 to TRBJ1-2, with D possibly matching TRBD1 (6 bases). Germline V gives CDR1 SQVTM, CDR2 ANQGSEA. The CDR3 contains 16 residues. CDR3 nucleotides: TGCAGCGTTGAAGATCGGAGGACAGCCCTACCTTCTCCCAGAACTTTC. Amino acids: CSVEDRRTALPSPRTF.

This clonotype was picked up a small number of times. The chain couples TRBV10-1 to TRBJ2-1, with 10 bases aligning to TRBD2. The CDR3 consists of 16 residues. With 4 bases clipped from V and 10 bases from J, the junction kept 13 bases outside the gene matches. The V gene's germline CDR1 is WNHNN and CDR2 SYGVQD (reference sequence). CDR3 nucleotides: TGCGCCAGCAGTGTATCCCGGACTAGCGGCACTCAGGAGCAGTTCTTC. Protein product: CASSVSRTSGTQEQFF.

This clonotype has only a few counts. This rearrangement joins TRBV30 to TRBJ2-3; the match to TRBD2 covers 15 bases. The CDR3 runs to 14 residues. Unmatched junction bases numbered 0, after V lost 5 bases and J lost 3 bases. CDR1 is GTSNPN and CDR2 is SVGIG in the germline V gene (reference sequence). CDR3 bases: TGTGCCTGGGGGACTAGCGGGAGGACAGATACGCAGTATTTT. The encoded protein is CAWGTSGRTDTQYF.

This sequence joins TRBV30 and TRBJ1-6; D remains ambiguous. In germline, CDR1 is GTSNPN, CDR2 SVGIG (reference sequence). V was pared by 5 bases and J by 7 bases, with 12 bases between. The length of the CDR3 is 13 residues. In DNA form, the CDR3 reads TGTGCCTGGGGAGAACAGAGGAATTCACCCCTCCACTTT. Its translation is CAWGEQRNSPLHF.

This clonotype came up once. At one of its ends the junction is not consistent with the germline gene, which may arise from a read error. The rearrangement links TRBV12-3 or TRBV12-4 to TRBJ1-1; D might be TRBD1 (6 bases). The CDR3 loop spans 14 amino acids. CDR3 in DNA: TGTGCCAGCAGTTTAGACAGGGTCTTTACTGTAGCTTTCTTT. Protein product: CASSLDRVFTVAFF.

The rearrangement uses TRBV2 and TRBJ2-1, with 12 bases that match TRBD2. Germline V gene data show CDR1 as SNHLY and CDR2 as FYNNEI. This CDR3 is built from 15 residues. J gave up 8 bases and V 7 bases, and 9 bases lay outside the gene matches. CDR3 protein: CASKMSSGGGDEQFF. CDR3 bases: TGTGCCAGCAAGATGTCTAGCGGGGGGGGCGATGAGCAGTTCTTC.

In nucleotides, the CDR3 is TGCGCCAGCAGCTTAAGGGGGGAAGCTTTCTTT. Residues: CASSLRGEAFF. The chain links TRBV5-1 to TRBJ1-1; a weak D match, TRBD1 (6 bases). V gave up 2 bases and J gave up 8 bases, with 7 bases separating them. The CDR3 spans 11 residues. Germline V gene lookup returns CDR1 SGHRS and CDR2 YFSETQ.

This chain links TRBV28 with TRBJ2-2, with TRBD2 matching 8 bases. There are 18 residues in the CDR3. CDR1 MDHEN and CDR2 SYDVKM come from the germline V gene. J lost 7 bases, V lost 8 bases, and 21 bases had no gene match. CDR3 sequence: CASLGDSWSGRADGELFF. For the CDR3, the DNA is TGTGCCAGCCTAGGGGATTCCTGGAGCGGGAGAGCGGACGGGGAGCTGTTTTTT.

This clonotype has only a few counts. CDR3 region: CASSLRRAGYNEQFF. CDR3 DNA sequence: TGTGCCAGCAGCTTGAGACGGGCGGGATACAATGAGCAGTTCTTC. This sequence joins TRBV11-1 and TRBJ2-1, with D possibly being TRBD2 (6 bases). The CDR3 runs to 15 residues. V was trimmed by 3 bases and J by 4 bases, leaving 13 bases between them. CDR1 SGHAT and CDR2 FQDESV come from the germline V gene (reference sequence).

This sequence joins TRBV5-1 and TRBJ2-1; 12 bases are shared with TRBD2. There are 16 residues in the CDR3. Germline V gene lookup returns CDR1 SGHRS and CDR2 YFSETQ. V lost 2 bases, J lost 6 bases, and 6 bases stayed unmatched. The DNA for the CDR3 is TGCGCCAGCAGCTTCCGGACTAGCGGGGCATGCAATGAGCAGTTCTTC. Translating it yields CASSFRTSGACNEQFF.

The chain carries TRBV20-1 and TRBJ2-1; D gene ambiguous. V was cut by 5 bases and J by 4 bases, with 12 bases left in between. The germline CDR1 and CDR2 sequences are DFQATT and SNEGSKA (reference sequence). The CDR3 is 13 residues long. CDR3 residues: CSASGVGYNEQFF. Written as DNA, the CDR3 is TGCAGTGCTTCTGGTGTCGGGTACAATGAGCAGTTCTTC.

This sequence joins TRBV5-1 and TRBJ2-2; TRBD2 agrees at 10 bases. The CDR3 length is 16 residues. The J segment lost 5 bases and the V segment lost 5 bases, leaving 9 bases of the junction unmatched. Germline CDR1 and CDR2: SGHRS and YFSETQ. CDR3 DNA sequence: TGCGCCAGCAGTTCTCTAGCGGGAGTTGAAACCGGGGAGCTGTTTTTT. It codes for CASSSLAGVETGELFF. The full variable domain, in which reference TRBV5-1 and TRBJ2-2 provide the parts outside the CDR3, is KAGVTQTPRYLIKTRGQQVTLSCSPISGHRSVSWYQQTPGQGLQFLFEYFSETQRNKGNFPGRFSGRQFSNSRSEMNVSTLELGDSALYLCASSSLAGVETGELFFGEGSRLTVL.

V and J are TRBV4-1 and TRBJ1-3; D is ambiguous. The germline V gene encodes CDR1 MGHRA and CDR2 YSYEKL. The CDR3 sequence is 15 residues long. The V end lost 1 base, the J end lost 0 bases, and 7 bases lay between the germline ends. CDR3 amino acids: CASSQGGSSGNTIYF. CDR3 sequence (DNA): TGCGCCAGCAGCCAAGGGGGTTCCTCTGGAAACACCATATATTTT.

The CDR3 is CASSHPGQGDRQFF. CDR3 sequence (DNA): TGTGCCAGCAGTCACCCGGGACAGGGAGATCGGCAGTTCTTC. V gene TRBV6-5 combines with J gene TRBJ2-1, with 9 bases that match TRBD1. Germline trimming cut 5 bases from V and 12 bases from J; bases unmatched to any gene: 11. The CDR3 totals 14 residues. Germline lookup yields CDR1 MNHEY and CDR2 SVGAGI.

The chain uses TRBV5-1 and TRBJ2-7; 7 bases fit TRBD2. The length of the CDR3 is 18 residues. Germline loops: CDR1 SGHRS, CDR2 YFSETQ. The trim removed 3 bases at V and 4 bases at J, leaving 19 bases unmatched. Here the CDR3 DNA reads TGCGCCAGCAGCTCCTTCCCCGTACTAGGAAGCGGGGCATACGAGCAGTACTTC. Translated: CASSSFPVLGSGAYEQYF.

This clonotype was counted only a few times. The J gene is TRBJ2-7, the V gene TRBV29-1; 12 positions agree with TRBD2. The CDR3 extends over 14 amino acids. V lost 4 bases to trimming and J lost 2 bases; unmatched junction nucleotides: 3. Germline lookup yields CDR1 SQVTM and CDR2 ANQGSEA. The CDR3 sequence is CSVGTSGDPYEQYF. For the CDR3, the DNA is TGCAGCGTTGGGACTAGCGGGGACCCCTACGAGCAGTACTTC.